Below, 26 T cell receptor beta chains from the same sample are listed, as sequenced in a study of cytomegalovirus exposure and HLA in healthy donors. Amplification used 60 Vbeta primers and 13 Jbeta primers. Measured with immunoSEQ multiplex PCR; TCRdb has only the in-frame clones, and not every one. This table holds around 200,000 clones, about 79% found once. The source material was PBMCs. All receptors derive from a girl aged 2 to 9 in good health and CMV-seropositive.

With respect to this clone: An end of the junction differs from the germline gene, which may be a read error. The J gene is TRBJ1-4, the V gene TRBV30; D gene ambiguous. Germline assignment: CDR1 GTSNPN and CDR2 SVGIG (reference sequence). The CDR3 runs 9 residues. In nucleotides, the CDR3 is TGCGGGGTAGGCGAAAAACTGTTTTTT. Translation gives CGVGEKLFF.

About this clone itself: A read error may produce the germline difference seen at one junction end. Different DNA sequences within this sample yield the same CDR3. This chain connects TRBV12-5 to TRBJ2-1; TRBD1 matches 7 bases. CDR3 length: 16 amino acids. In germline, CDR1 is LGHNT, CDR2 FRNRAP. The CDR3 loop reads CASGVQWDSGYNEQFF. CDR3 sequence (DNA): TGTGCCAGTGGTGTTCAATGGGACAGCGGATACAATGAGCAGTTCTTC. The full variable domain, completed using reference TRBV12-5 and TRBJ2-1, is DARVTQTPRHKVTEMGQEVTMRCQPILGHNTVFWYRQTMMQGLELLAYFRNRAPLDDSGMPKDRFSAEMPDATLATLKIQPSEPRDSAVYFCASGVQWDSGYNEQFFGPGTRLTVL.

The CDR3 is CASSPRTGESYNSPLHF. The DNA for the CDR3 is TGCGCCAGCAGCCCGAGGACAGGGGAGTCCTATAATTCACCCCTCCACTTT. The chain is built from TRBV5-1 and TRBJ1-6; 9 bases are shared with TRBD1. V shed 4 bases and J 1 base; nucleotides not matched to a gene: 6. Germline V gene lookup returns CDR1 SGHRS and CDR2 YFSETQ. The CDR3 contains 17 residues. The full variable domain, in which reference TRBV5-1 and TRBJ1-6 provide the parts outside the CDR3, is KAGVTQTPRYLIKTRGQQVTLSCSPISGHRSVSWYQQTPGQGLQFLFEYFSETQRNKGNFPGRFSGRQFSNSRSEMNVSTLELGDSALYLCASSPRTGESYNSPLHFGNGTRLTVT.

This chain links TRBV7-8 with TRBJ1-1; possibly TRBD1 for D (5 bases). The V end was cut by 2 bases, the J end by 3 bases, with 10 bases between. This CDR3 is built from 14 residues. CDR1 and CDR2 (germline): SGHVS, FQNEAQ. CDR3 in amino acids: CASSLQGSDTEAFF. DNA for the CDR3: TGTGCCAGCAGCTTACAGGGCAGCGACACTGAAGCTTTCTTT.

The chain is built from TRBV7-8 and TRBJ2-5; TRBD1 matches at 9 bases. TRBJ2-7 explains the end of the DNA better; the J call may be wrong. The CDR3 spans 15 residues. In germline, CDR1 is SGHVS, CDR2 FQNEAQ. Here the CDR3 reads CASSPRGTGFDEQYF. CDR3 in DNA: TGTGCCAGCAGCCCCCGCGGGACAGGGTTCGACGAGCAGTACTTC.

The rearrangement joins TRBV11-1 to TRBJ2-1; tentatively, D is TRBD2 (6 bases). Germline CDR1 and CDR2: SGHAT and FQDESV (reference sequence). CDR3 size: 15 residues. The ends were cut back, 8 bases at V and 9 bases at J, with 23 bases in the middle. The CDR3 region is CASQSRELKIGEQFF. The CDR3 nucleotides are TGTGCCAGCCAAAGCCGGGAGCTGAAAATTGGTGAGCAGTTCTTC.

The chain employs TRBV28 and TRBJ2-4; 8 bases are shared with TRBD2. This CDR3 is 17 amino acids long. Germline V lookup: CDR1 MDHEN, CDR2 SYDVKM. The J segment lost 1 base and the V segment lost 3 bases, leaving 8 bases of the junction unmatched. CDR3 in amino acids: CASSFGSGKGAKNIQYF. The CDR3 region has the DNA TGTGCCAGCAGTTTCGGTAGCGGGAAGGGGGCCAAAAACATTCAGTACTTC.

This clone was detected only a few times. The gene calls are TRBV27 and TRBJ1-5, with D possibly being TRBD1 (6 bases). Germline CDR1 is MNHEY and CDR2 is SMNVEV (reference sequence). Trimming stripped 6 bases from V and 1 base from J, with 10 bases between. The CDR3 contains 14 residues. The CDR3 here is CASRGTGSNQPQHF. CDR3 nucleotide sequence: TGTGCCAGCAGGGGAACAGGGAGCAATCAGCCCCAGCATTTT.

The chain has TRBV28 and TRBJ2-1; D gene unclear. The germline V gene encodes CDR1 MDHEN and CDR2 SYDVKM. The V end was cut by 3 bases, the J end by 7 bases, with 4 bases between. This CDR3 contains 11 residues. CDR3 residues: CASSFMNEQFF. The DNA of the CDR3 is TGTGCCAGCAGTTTCATGAATGAGCAGTTCTTC.

V usage is TRBV2 and J usage is TRBJ1-2; D possibly corresponds to TRBD1 (6 bases). The CDR3 runs to 13 residues. Germline CDR1 and CDR2: SNHLY and FYNNEI. Trimming took off 1 base at V and 3 bases at J, with 6 bases between the two ends. In nucleotides, the CDR3 is TGTGCCAGCAGTGAAGAGGGGGACTATGGCTACACCTTC. Translated: CASSEEGDYGYTF.

The V and J genes are TRBV5-1 and TRBJ1-1; D is unclear. The germline CDR1 and CDR2 sequences are SGHRS and YFSETQ. The CDR3 covers 14 residues. V was pared by 2 bases and J by 2 bases, with 10 bases between. The chain's CDR3 is CASSLEGSNTEAFF. CDR3 nucleotides: TGCGCCAGCAGCTTAGAGGGTTCCAACACTGAAGCTTTCTTT.

This clone has just one count. This rearrangement joins TRBV9 to TRBJ1-1; TRBD1 agrees at 8 bases. CDR1 SGDLS and CDR2 YYNGEE come from the germline V gene. V gave up 0 bases and J gave up 0 bases; unmatched junction bases: 7. The CDR3 spans 17 residues. This CDR3 reads CASSVEGSGGVNTEAFF. The CDR3 DNA is TGTGCCAGCAGCGTAGAGGGGTCAGGGGGCGTGAACACTGAAGCTTTCTTT. The full variable domain, completed using reference TRBV9 and TRBJ1-1, is DSGVTQTPKHLITATGQRVTLRCSPRSGDLSVYWYQQSLDQGLQFLIQYYNGEERAKGNILERFSAQQFPDLHSELNLSSLELGDSALYFCASSVEGSGGVNTEAFFGQGTRLTVV.

This chain connects TRBV10-3 to TRBJ2-7; 16 bases are a match to TRBD2. J was trimmed by 9 bases and V by 0 bases; bases with no gene match: 5. CDR3 length equals 16 residues. Germline V gene lookup returns CDR1 ENHRY and CDR2 SYGVKD. In DNA, the CDR3 is TGTGCCATCAGTGAGTCGAGGGGACTAGCGGGAGGGAGGCAGTACTTC. As protein: CAISESRGLAGGRQYF.

This clone has a handful of counts. This chain joins TRBV27 and TRBJ2-7; D gene ambiguous. V was trimmed by 5 bases and J by 4 bases, leaving 3 bases between them. The germline V gene has CDR1 MNHEY and CDR2 SMNVEV (reference sequence). CDR3 length: 10 amino acids. The chain's CDR3 is CASSQYEQYF. CDR3 sequence (DNA): TGTGCCAGCAGTCAGTACGAGCAGTACTTC.

A word on this clone: The junction and the germline gene differ at one end; a read error may be behind it. This sequence joins TRBV30 and TRBJ2-3, with 10 bases aligning to TRBD2. The CDR3 runs 17 residues. Germline V lookup: CDR1 GTSNPN, CDR2 SVGIG (reference sequence). The CDR3 sequence: CVWSRGASGSVSDTQYF. CDR3 DNA: TGTGTCTGGAGCCGTGGGGCTAGCGGGAGTGTATCAGATACGCAGTATTTT.

The chain is built from TRBV5-1 and TRBJ2-7; no clear D. The V gene lost 1 base and the J gene lost 5 bases, with 4 bases spanning the gap. The CDR3 runs 11 residues. Looked up from germline, CDR1 is SGHRS and CDR2 is YFSETQ. The CDR3, as DNA: TGCGCCAGCAGCTTGTCCGACGAGCAGTACTTC. Its protein product is CASSLSDEQYF.

The CDR3, as DNA: TGTGCCAGTAGCGATACGGGACACTCCTACAATGAGCAGTTCTTC. As protein: CASSDTGHSYNEQFF. The chain couples TRBV19 to TRBJ2-1; TRBD1 is a possible D gene (6 bases). Trimming pared 6 bases from V and 0 bases from J, leaving 12 bases between. CDR3 length: 15 amino acids. The germline gives CDR1 LNHDA, CDR2 SQIVND (reference sequence).

The chain links TRBV5-6 to TRBJ2-3; maybe TRBD2 (6 bases). From germline, CDR1 is SGHDT and CDR2 YYEEEE. Trimming took 7 bases from V and 7 from J, leaving 22 bases between them. The length of the CDR3 is 15 residues. The CDR3 region is CASETGDFGVNTQYF. The CDR3 DNA reads as TGTGCCAGCGAGACTGGGGACTTCGGGGTTAATACGCAGTATTTT.

The V call is TRBV28, the J call TRBJ2-1; TRBD2 matches at 10 bases. Germline-derived CDR1 and CDR2 are MDHEN and SYDVKM. The CDR3 is 15 residues long. Trimming took 11 bases from V and 1 from J; bases not matched to a gene: 8. The CDR3 protein is CAVVAGGVSYNEQFF. The CDR3 nucleotides read TGTGCCGTGGTAGCGGGAGGTGTATCCTACAATGAGCAGTTCTTC.

The chain is built from TRBV5-1 and TRBJ2-7, with 9 bases lining up with TRBD1. Germline CDR1 reads SGHRS; CDR2 reads YFSETQ. J gave up 3 bases and V 1 base, and 8 bases lay outside the gene matches. CDR3 size: 16 residues. CDR3 loop: CASSLIDGTGNYEQYF. The CDR3 nucleotides read TGCGCCAGCAGCTTGATCGACGGGACAGGGAACTACGAGCAGTACTTC.

The V call is TRBV11-2, the J call TRBJ2-7; 7 bases are shared with TRBD1. V was pared by 3 bases and J by 6 bases, with 11 bases of the junction left unmatched. Germline V gene sequence: CDR1 SGHAT, CDR2 FQNNGV. This CDR3 contains 15 residues. The CDR3 coding sequence is TGTGCCAGCAGCTTCGACAGGGCCACTTTTCGCGAGCAGTACTTC. The encoded protein is CASSFDRATFREQYF.

V usage is TRBV28 and J usage is TRBJ2-1, with 9 bases lining up with TRBD2. V was clipped by 6 bases and J by 10 bases; unmatched bases: 13. The CDR3 covers 15 residues. Germline CDR1 and CDR2: MDHEN and SYDVKM. DNA for the CDR3: TGTGCCAGCAGACCTACGACTAGCGGAGCTCGGGAGCAGTTCTTC. It codes for CASRPTTSGAREQFF.

The genes are TRBV6-1 and TRBJ2-5, with a weak D call TRBD1 (6 bases). With the DNA end fitting TRBJ2-7 better, the J assignment may be wrong. Germline CDR1 and CDR2: MNHNS and SASEGT. The CDR3 runs to 14 residues. The CDR3 loop is CASTTGIFSYEQYF. The CDR3 nucleotides read TGTGCCAGCACGACAGGAATTTTCTCCTACGAGCAGTACTTC.

The chain employs TRBV7-8 and TRBJ2-7; TRBD2 agrees at 9 bases. The CDR3 consists of 15 residues. Trimming at V came to 4 bases and at J to 0 bases, leaving 4 bases not matched to a gene. From germline, CDR1 is SGHVS and CDR2 FQNEAQ. In nucleotides, the CDR3 is TGTGCCAGCAGCTCGCGGGAGGGCCGCTCCTACGAGCAGTACTTC. Its protein is CASSSREGRSYEQYF.

The chain carries TRBV12-5 and TRBJ2-7; a weak D match, TRBD2 (7 bases). Trimming took 0 bases from V and 0 from J, leaving 15 bases between them. Germline CDR1 reads LGHNT; CDR2 reads FRNRAP. CDR3 length: 17 residues. The CDR3 DNA sequence: TGTGCTAGTGGTTTGGTCAGGGGAGGGCGGATCTCCTACGAGCAGTACTTC. The encoded protein is CASGLVRGGRISYEQYF.

The chain employs TRBV5-4 and TRBJ1-1; D gene ambiguous. Germline CDR1 is SGHNT and CDR2 is YYREEE (reference sequence). V was pared by 4 bases and J by 1 base, with 14 bases between. The CDR3 sequence is 15 residues long. The CDR3 nucleotides are TGTGCCAGCAGCGATCTCCAGGATTGGAACACTGAAGCTTTCTTT. Translated, it gives CASSDLQDWNTEAFF.